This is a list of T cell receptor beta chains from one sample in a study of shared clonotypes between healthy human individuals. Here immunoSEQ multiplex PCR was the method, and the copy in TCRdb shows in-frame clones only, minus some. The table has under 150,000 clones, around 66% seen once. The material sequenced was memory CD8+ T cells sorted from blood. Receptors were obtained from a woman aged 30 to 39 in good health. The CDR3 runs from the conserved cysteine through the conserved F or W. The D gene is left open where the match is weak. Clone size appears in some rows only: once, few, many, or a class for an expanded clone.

CDR3 DNA: TGTGCCATCAGTGAGAGCTGGCACCCCCGGGACGAGCAATACTTC
CDR3 protein: CAISESWHPRDEQYF
clone size: -
V gene: TRBV10-3
J gene: TRBJ2-7
D gene: -

CDR3 DNA: TGTGCCAGCAGCATCCCCCTGGACTTGAACACTGAAGCTTTCTTT
CDR3 protein: CASSIPLDLNTEAFF
clone size: -
V gene: TRBV7-9
J gene: TRBJ1-1
D gene: -

CDR3 DNA: TGTGCCAGCAGTTTCGGCGATGCAACGGGTTATGGCTACACCTTC
CDR3 protein: CASSFGDATGYGYTF
clone size: -
V gene: TRBV6-5
J gene: TRBJ1-2
D gene: -

CDR3 DNA: TGTGCCAGCAGTACCCGACTAGCGGGAGGACCGAGCTCCTACAATGAGCAGTTCTTC
CDR3 protein: CASSTRLAGGPSSYNEQFF
clone size: once
V gene: TRBV28
J gene: TRBJ2-1
D gene: TRBD2

CDR3 DNA: TGTGCCAGCAGCGGGGGCGGGGTCTACGAGCAGTACTTC
CDR3 protein: CASSGGGVYEQYF
clone size: -
V gene: TRBV7-9
J gene: TRBJ2-7
D gene: -

CDR3 DNA: TGTGCCAGCAGTGAAGCCGCAGGGTCTAATGAAAAACTGTTTTTT
CDR3 protein: CASSEAAGSNEKLFF
clone size: many
V gene: TRBV6-1
J gene: TRBJ1-4
D gene: -

CDR3 DNA: TGTGCCAGCAGCCGTCAGGTTAACTCCTACGAGCAGTACTTC
CDR3 protein: CASSRQVNSYEQYF
clone size: -
V gene: TRBV28
J gene: TRBJ2-7
D gene: -

CDR3 DNA: TGTGCCAGCAGCGTAGGTGGGAGCGGGGAGACCCAGTACTTC
CDR3 protein: CASSVGGSGETQYF
clone size: -
V gene: TRBV9
J gene: TRBJ2-5
D gene: -

CDR3 DNA: TGTGCCAGCAGTGTGGACAGGGGGTCCGGTAATGAAAAACTGTTTTTT
CDR3 protein: CASSVDRGSGNEKLFF
clone size: -
V gene: TRBV2
J gene: TRBJ1-4
D gene: TRBD1

CDR3 DNA: TGTGCCAGCAGCTTTAGCAGGGGCTCTGATCCTTATGGCTACACCTTC
CDR3 protein: CASSFSRGSDPYGYTF
clone size: -
V gene: TRBV11-1
J gene: TRBJ1-2
D gene: -

CDR3 DNA: TGCGCCAGCAGCTTGGGAGCGGCAGGGAGCAATCAGCCCCAGCATTTT
CDR3 protein: CASSLGAAGSNQPQHF
clone size: -
V gene: TRBV5-1
J gene: TRBJ1-5
D gene: -

CDR3 DNA: TGTGCCAGTCGGCGGGGAAGTACCGCCGGGGAGCTGTTTTTT
CDR3 protein: CASRRGSTAGELFF
clone size: -
V gene: TRBV6-5
J gene: TRBJ2-2
D gene: -

CDR3 DNA: TGTGCCAGCAGCTTGGGCACAGGGGACACCGGGGAGCTGTTTTTT
CDR3 protein: CASSLGTGDTGELFF
clone size: -
V gene: TRBV7-9
J gene: TRBJ2-2
D gene: TRBD1

CDR3 DNA: TGTGCCAGCAGCCAAAGTCCGGGACTAGCAAACTACGAGCAGTACTTC
CDR3 protein: CASSQSPGLANYEQYF
clone size: -
V gene: TRBV5-5
J gene: TRBJ2-7
D gene: TRBD2

CDR3 DNA: TGTGCCAGCAGCCAAGGGACAGGGGTTTCTGAGCAGTACTTC
CDR3 protein: CASSQGTGVSEQYF
clone size: -
V gene: TRBV14
J gene: TRBJ2-7
D gene: TRBD1

CDR3 DNA: TGTGCCAGCAGTGAAATAGGTGGGGCTAGCGGGACCTACGAGCAGTACTTC
CDR3 protein: CASSEIGGASGTYEQYF
clone size: many
V gene: TRBV6-1
J gene: TRBJ2-7
D gene: TRBD2

CDR3 DNA: TGTGCCAGCAGCAGACAAAGACAGGAGGGGGAAGGCAATCAGCCCCAGCATTTT
CDR3 protein: CASSRQRQEGEGNQPQHF
clone size: few
V gene: TRBV21-1
J gene: TRBJ1-5
D gene: -

CDR3 DNA: TGTGCCAGCAGCTTTGTAGGGGATGCTTTCTTT
CDR3 protein: CASSFVGDAFF
clone size: many
V gene: TRBV7-8
J gene: TRBJ1-1
D gene: -

CDR3 DNA: TGCGCCAGCAGCCCAAATGACAGGACATACTCTGGAAACACCATATATTTT
CDR3 protein: CASSPNDRTYSGNTIYF
clone size: -
V gene: TRBV4-1
J gene: TRBJ1-3
D gene: -

CDR3 DNA: TGTGCCAGCAGCCCTTGGACAGGCGGAGGGACTGAAGCTTTCTTT
CDR3 protein: CASSPWTGGGTEAFF
clone size: -
V gene: TRBV27
J gene: TRBJ1-1
D gene: TRBD1

CDR3 DNA: TGCGCCAGCAGCCAAGGGTGGTCTAGCGGGAGAGTTGAGCAGTTCTTC
CDR3 protein: CASSQGWSSGRVEQFF
clone size: -
V gene: TRBV4-1
J gene: TRBJ2-1
D gene: TRBD2